The entry below gives a single TCR beta chain sequence along with its context. What it binds is not known. The sample originates from a study of CD8 T cells in Susac syndrome. The study, taken as a whole, reports: Susac-specific public clones in total CD8+ repertoires numbered some 16; in CD8+ TEMRA repertoires, they numbered about five.

RNA totalling roughly 0.45 to 1 ug underwent reverse transcription with random hexamers. TCRdb fed the immunoSEQ multiplex PCR reads into MiXCR, producing one record per CDR3 protein. The sample comprises approximately 190,000 distinct CDR3 sequences, approximately 95% of which are singletons, and about 0.15% rests with the top ten. This receptor was obtained from a human donor with Susac syndrome. Sample: CD8+ T cells from PBMCs.

This CDR3 is CASSPMGGNGYTF. CDR3 nucleotides: TGTGCCAGCAGTCCTATGGGGGGAAATGGCTACACCTTC. The rearrangement joins TRBV12-3 or TRBV12-4 to TRBJ1-2, with D maybe TRBD1 (5 bases). Deletions cut 5 bases from V and 6 bases from J, with 13 bases between. This CDR3 region has 13 residues.